The next 26 T cell receptor beta chains were all read from a single sample in a study of molecular identifiers for immune sequencing clone quantification (dated by TCRdb to between 2017 and 2018). Library creation used PCR. Sequencing used an Illumina HiSeq 4000. TCRdb itself trimmed the public reads at Q25 with fastp, ran MiXCR and retained productive beta chains. Rows with one shared CDR3 protein collapse into an entry with the most common genes and DNA. A total of more than 450,000 distinct CDR3 sequences appear in this sample, 20% to 25% of them only once. About 0.8% of the sample rests with the top ten. The sequenced sample consisted of naive CD8+ T cells from blood, with Jurkat cell RNA spiked in. In light of the paper, this sample's cell subset or site label describes: FACS-sorted CD8+CD4-CCR7+CD45RA+ naive T cells. Receptors originate from a human donor in good health. Some libraries in this study had Jurkat cell RNA spiked in.

Points on this clonotype: This could be a read error, since a much larger clone is one nucleotide away. The J gene is TRBJ1-1, the V gene TRBV7-9; the match to TRBD1 covers 11 bases. CDR3 length equals 12 residues. Germline V gene sequence: CDR1 SEHNR, CDR2 FQNEAQ (reference sequence). The CDR3 spells CTHGQGADEAFF. The CDR3 DNA sequence: TGTACCCATGGACAGGGGGCGGATGAAGCTTTCTTT. The full variable domain, rest sourced from reference TRBV7-9 and TRBJ1-1, is DTGVSQNPRHKITKRGQNVTFRCDPISEHNRLYWYRQTLGQGPEFLTYFQNEAQLEKSRLLSDRFSAERPKGSFSTLEIQRTEQGDSAMYLCTHGQGADEAFFGQGTRLTVV.

This clonotype was seen a handful of times. The chain carries TRBV12-3 or TRBV12-4 and TRBJ2-5; the match to TRBD1 covers 11 bases. V lost 4 bases to trimming and J lost 5 bases; unmatched junction nucleotides: 6. CDR3 size: 15 residues. The CDR3: CASSWTGGSLETQYF. The CDR3 region has the DNA TGTGCCAGCAGTTGGACAGGGGGCTCCTTGGAGACCCAGTACTTC.

This clonotype came up many times. This chain connects TRBV29-1 to TRBJ1-3; D gene unclear. CDR3 length equals 17 residues. Looked up from germline, CDR1 is SQVTM and CDR2 is ANQGSEA. The V end was cut by 1 base, the J end by 0 bases, with 16 bases between. CDR3 DNA: TGCAGCGTTGAAGGGGATGGTCAGGAAGCCTCTGGAAACACCATATATTTT. Its protein is CSVEGDGQEASGNTIYF.

The chain employs TRBV24-1 and TRBJ2-2; a possible D gene is TRBD1 (5 bases). The CDR3 has 16 amino acids. CDR1 and CDR2 (germline): KGHDR, SFDVKD. Trimming stripped 1 base from V and 4 bases from J, with 12 bases between. The CDR3 nucleotides read TGTGCCACCAGTGATTTCTACGACAGTGGCACCGGGGAGCTGTTTTTT. Its translation: CATSDFYDSGTGELFF.

This clonotype was seen many times. The V call is TRBV6-2 or TRBV6-3, the J call TRBJ2-7; TRBD2 is a possible D gene (6 bases). The CDR3 is made up of 13 amino acids. V gave up 6 bases and J gave up 3 bases, with 12 bases separating them. Germline V gene sequence: CDR1 MNHEY, CDR2 SVGEGT. The CDR3 bases are TGTGCCAGCAGCTCGGGACTGATCTACGAGCAGTACTTC. This gives the protein CASSSGLIYEQYF.

DNA for the CDR3: TGCGCCAGCAGCTTAACAGGGGGCGTGGAGACCCAGTACTTC. It specifies CASSLTGGVETQYF. J is TRBJ2-5 and V is TRBV5-1, with TRBD1 identical over 9 bases. V lost 2 bases and J lost 5; bases outside the gene matches: 4. This CDR3 spans 14 amino acids. Germline lookup yields CDR1 SGHRS and CDR2 YFSETQ.

To note about this clonotype: Its ends do not fully match the called genes, so a read error is possible. The rearrangement links TRBV7-6 to TRBJ2-3; possible D gene TRBD2, 6 bases. This CDR3 is built from 16 residues. In germline, CDR1 is SGHVS, CDR2 FNYEAQ. Here the CDR3 DNA reads TGTGCCAGCAGCTTAATGGGGTCGGGGGTGACAGATACGCGGTATTTT. Its protein product is CASSLMGSGVTDTRYF.

The V gene is TRBV12-3 or TRBV12-4, the J gene TRBJ2-3; D might be TRBD2 (6 bases). The CDR3 consists of 14 residues. V lost 6 bases and J lost 3, with 13 bases in between. CDR3 sequence: CASSEGGVTDTQYF. Written as DNA, the CDR3 is TGTGCCAGCAGCGAGGGAGGAGTTACAGATACGCAGTATTTT.

This clonotype appeared many times. This sequence joins TRBV24-1 and TRBJ1-1, with 7 positions matching TRBD1. Germline V gene lookup returns CDR1 KGHDR and CDR2 SFDVKD. The V gene end was trimmed by 7 bases and the J gene end by 4 bases; junction bases not matched to a gene: 5. The length of the CDR3 is 13 residues. Here the CDR3 DNA reads TGTGCCACCAGGACAGGGCTTTCCACTGAAGCTTTCTTT. Amino acid sequence: CATRTGLSTEAFF.

The table lists this clonotype with many counts. The chain is built from TRBV20-1 and TRBJ2-7; 8 nucleotides match TRBD1. The length of the CDR3 is 15 residues. Germline CDR1 reads DFQATT; CDR2 reads SNEGSKA (reference sequence). The ends lost 4 bases at V and 4 bases at J; junction bases unmatched: 12. The CDR3 DNA reads as TGCAGTGCTATCTCCAGGGGGCAAGGCCGGTACGAGCAGTACTTC. This translates into CSAISRGQGRYEQYF.

This clonotype occurred many times. This chain joins TRBV13 and TRBJ2-3; D not certain. The length of the CDR3 is 15 residues. V was clipped by 1 base and J by 4 bases, with 12 bases between them. Germline CDR1 reads PRHDT; CDR2 reads FYEKMQ (reference sequence). The CDR3 DNA follows: TGTGCCAGCAGCTTAGAGCTAGTGGGTTCAGATACGCAGTATTTT. Encoded protein: CASSLELVGSDTQYF.

In its sample, this clonotype was seen a few times. The V gene is TRBV19, the J gene TRBJ2-7; D tentatively reads TRBD1 or TRBD2 (6 bases each). Germline values: CDR1 LNHDA, CDR2 SQIVND (reference sequence). The CDR3 consists of 13 residues. V lost 5 bases and J lost 3, with 11 bases in between. CDR3 in DNA: TGTGCCAGTAGTGGAGGGACACTCTACGAGCAGTACTTC. Translated, it gives CASSGGTLYEQYF.

This chain links TRBV6-1 with TRBJ1-2; 8 bases line up with TRBD1. Germline V gives CDR1 MNHNS, CDR2 SASEGT. This CDR3 has 17 residues. After removal of 3 bases from V and 6 bases from J, the junction contained 15 bases not matched to a gene. The CDR3 bases are TGTGCCAGCAGTGATTTTGGACAGGGCCCTCAATGGAATGGCTACACCTTC. Translating it yields CASSDFGQGPQWNGYTF.

Comments on this clonotype: This may stem from a read error, because a much larger clone lies one nucleotide away. V gene TRBV7-2 combines with J gene TRBJ2-5; TRBD2 aligns across 7 bases. The CDR3 runs to 16 residues. The germline gives CDR1 SGHTA, CDR2 FQGNSA. In DNA, the CDR3 is TGTGCCAGCGGCTTAACTTGGACTAGGAGGTCGGAGACCCAGTACTTC. Translating gives CASGLTWTRRSETQYF.

This chain links TRBV4-1 with TRBJ2-1, with 10 bases lining up with TRBD2. The CDR3 length is 17 residues. Germline assignment: CDR1 MGHRA and CDR2 YSYEKL. Trimming cost V 7 bases and J 1 base; bases outside gene matches: 10. This CDR3 reads CASNLLSGRGSYNEQFF. DNA for the CDR3: TGCGCCAGCAACCTGCTGAGCGGGAGGGGGTCCTACAATGAGCAGTTCTTC.

There are many counts of this clonotype. In DNA form, the CDR3 reads TGTGCCAGCAGTAACACACAGGGGGCGCTGTCTGAAGCTTTCTTT. It encodes CASSNTQGALSEAFF. The V and J genes are TRBV28 and TRBJ1-1, with 9 bases that match TRBD1. This CDR3 has 15 amino acids. V shed 5 bases and J 6 bases; nucleotides not matched to a gene: 10. Germline CDR1 is MDHEN and CDR2 is SYDVKM. The whole variable domain, filled in from reference TRBV28 and TRBJ1-1, reads DVKVTQSSRYLVKRTGEKVFLECVQDMDHENMFWYRQDPGLGLRLIYFSYDVKMKEKGDIPEGYSVSREKKERFSLILESASTNQTSMYLCASSNTQGALSEAFFGQGTRLTVV.

J is TRBJ2-1 and V is TRBV28; 9 bases agree with TRBD2. Germline-derived CDR1 and CDR2 are MDHEN and SYDVKM. There are 14 residues in the CDR3. J gave up 4 bases and V 5 bases, and 3 bases lay outside the gene matches. The CDR3 nucleotides are TGTGCCAGCAGTGAGCGGGAGGCTTACAATGAGCAGTTCTTC. Translation gives CASSEREAYNEQFF. Combining the CDR3 with reference TRBV28 and TRBJ2-1 gives the whole variable domain DVKVTQSSRYLVKRTGEKVFLECVQDMDHENMFWYRQDPGLGLRLIYFSYDVKMKEKGDIPEGYSVSREKKERFSLILESASTNQTSMYLCASSEREAYNEQFFGPGTRLTVL.

Regarding this clonotype: An end of the junction does not agree with germline; a read error may underlie this. The rearrangement links TRBV5-3 to TRBJ1-1; a weak D match, TRBD1 (6 bases). Being an ORF, TRBV5-3 has a function that is uncertain. This CDR3 has 18 residues. Here the CDR3 DNA reads TGTGCCAGCAGCTTGGCGAGGGGGGACGGACCCATGAACACTGAAGCTTTCTTT. Encoded protein: CASSLARGDGPMNTEAFF.

This clonotype occurred a few times. V and J are TRBV6-1 and TRBJ2-7; possible D gene TRBD1, 5 bases. The CDR3 has 11 amino acids. The germline V gene has CDR1 MNHNS and CDR2 SASEGT. Trimming pared 7 bases from V and 7 bases from J, leaving 11 bases between. CDR3 bases: TGTGCCAGCATATCAGCAGGGGAGCAGTACTTC. Translation: CASISAGEQYF.

The table lists this clonotype with a few counts. The chain links TRBV5-1 to TRBJ2-7, with 9 nucleotides matching TRBD1. Germline trimming cut 4 bases from V and 5 bases from J; bases unmatched to any gene: 7. CDR3 length: 14 residues. Germline CDR1 and CDR2: SGHRS and YFSETQ. The CDR3 DNA reads as TGCGCCAGCAGCCCGGGACAGGGTGGCGACGAGCAGTACTTC. This sequence encodes CASSPGQGGDEQYF.

The chain joins TRBV14 to TRBJ2-1, with TRBD2 matching 8 bases. The germline gives CDR1 SGHDN, CDR2 FVKESK. The CDR3 runs to 18 residues. V shed 0 bases, J shed 5 bases, and the junction held 12 bases outside the gene matches. CDR3 region: CASSQEYSGAGAHNEQFF. For the CDR3, the DNA is TGTGCCAGCAGCCAAGAATACTCCGGAGCGGGAGCCCACAATGAGCAGTTCTTC.

The sample holds a few counts of this clonotype. The chain uses TRBV6-5 and TRBJ2-1; 9 nucleotides line up with TRBD2. The CDR3 is 14 amino acids. V lost 0 bases to trimming and J lost 9 bases; unmatched junction nucleotides: 3. CDR1 is MNHEY, CDR2 SVGAGI, per germline. The CDR3 here is CASSYSAGGFEQFF. The CDR3 bases are TGTGCCAGCAGTTACTCCGCGGGAGGGTTTGAGCAGTTCTTC.

With regard to this clonotype: One base away lies a much larger clone, so this may be a sequencing read error. This CDR3 is missing its conserved last phenylalanine or tryptophan, likely due to a read error. The rearrangement links TRBV9 to TRBJ2-3, with D possibly matching TRBD1 (5 bases). V was clipped by 3 bases and J by 4 bases, with 6 bases between them. Germline-derived CDR1 and CDR2 are SGDLS and YYNGEE. This CDR3 is 12 amino acids long. The DNA for the CDR3 is TGTGCCAGCAGCGGGGGCGCAGATACGCAGTATGTT. Protein product: CASSGGADTQYV.

The V and J genes are TRBV20-1 and TRBJ2-7, with 10 bases lining up with TRBD1. Looked up from germline, CDR1 is DFQATT and CDR2 is SNEGSKA (reference sequence). This CDR3 has 14 amino acids. V trimming: 0 bases; J trimming: 6 bases; junction bases outside the gene matches: 5. The CDR3, as DNA: TGCAGTGCTAGAGATCGGGGGACAGGGGTCGAGCAGTACTTC. It encodes CSARDRGTGVEQYF.

The rearrangement joins TRBV7-2 to TRBJ2-3, with 8 bases matching TRBD2. Germline lookup yields CDR1 SGHTA and CDR2 FQGNSA. The V segment lost 5 bases and the J segment 2 bases; nucleotides outside the gene matches: 12. CDR3 length: 17 amino acids. The CDR3 loop is CASSPGALAADTDTQYF. CDR3 nucleotides: TGTGCCAGCAGCCCAGGGGCACTAGCGGCTGACACAGATACGCAGTATTTT.

V is TRBV10-3 and J is TRBJ2-3, with 11 bases matching TRBD2. Trimming cost V 3 bases and J 4 bases; bases outside gene matches: 9. From germline, CDR1 is ENHRY and CDR2 SYGVKD. This CDR3 region has 17 residues. CDR3 bases: TGTGCCATCAGTGACCCCCGACTAGCGGGAACCCCAGATACGCAGTATTTT. Protein product: CAISDPRLAGTPDTQYF.